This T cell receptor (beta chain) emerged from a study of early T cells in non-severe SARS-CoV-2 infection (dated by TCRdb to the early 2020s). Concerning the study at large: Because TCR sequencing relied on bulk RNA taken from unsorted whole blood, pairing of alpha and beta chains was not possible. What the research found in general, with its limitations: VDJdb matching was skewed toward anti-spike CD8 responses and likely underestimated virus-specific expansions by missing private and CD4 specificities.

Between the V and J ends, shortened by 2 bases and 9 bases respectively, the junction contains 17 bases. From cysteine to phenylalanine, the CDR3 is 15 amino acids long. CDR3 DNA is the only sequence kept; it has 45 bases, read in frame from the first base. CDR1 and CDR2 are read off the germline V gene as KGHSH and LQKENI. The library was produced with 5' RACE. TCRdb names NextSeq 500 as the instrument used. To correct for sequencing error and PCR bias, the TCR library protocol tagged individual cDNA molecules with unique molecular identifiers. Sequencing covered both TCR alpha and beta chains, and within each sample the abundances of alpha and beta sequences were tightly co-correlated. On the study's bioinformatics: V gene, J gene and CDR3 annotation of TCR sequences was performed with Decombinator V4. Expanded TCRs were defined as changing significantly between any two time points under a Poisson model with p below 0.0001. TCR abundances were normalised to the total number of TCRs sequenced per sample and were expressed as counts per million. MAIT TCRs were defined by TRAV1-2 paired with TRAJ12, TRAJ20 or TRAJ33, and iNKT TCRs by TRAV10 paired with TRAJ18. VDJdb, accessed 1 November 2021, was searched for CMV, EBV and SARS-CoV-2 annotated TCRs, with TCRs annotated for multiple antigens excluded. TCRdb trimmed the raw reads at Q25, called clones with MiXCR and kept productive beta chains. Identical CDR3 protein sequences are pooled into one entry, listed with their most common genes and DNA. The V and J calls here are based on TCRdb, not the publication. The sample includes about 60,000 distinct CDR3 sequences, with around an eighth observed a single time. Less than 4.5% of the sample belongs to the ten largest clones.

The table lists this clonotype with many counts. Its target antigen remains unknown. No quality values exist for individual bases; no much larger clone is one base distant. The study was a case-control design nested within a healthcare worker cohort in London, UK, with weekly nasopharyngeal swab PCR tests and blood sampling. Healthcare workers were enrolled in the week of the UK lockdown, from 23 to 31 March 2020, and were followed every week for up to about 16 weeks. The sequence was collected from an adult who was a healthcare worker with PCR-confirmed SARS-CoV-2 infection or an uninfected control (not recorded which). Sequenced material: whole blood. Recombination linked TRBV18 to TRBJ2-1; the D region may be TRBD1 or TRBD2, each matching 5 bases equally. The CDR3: CASSPTTRGRSEQFF. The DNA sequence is TGTGCCAGCTCACCAACTACTAGGGGTCGAAGTGAGCAGTTCTTC.